Following are 27 T cell receptor beta chains from one sample sequenced in a study of shared clonotypes between healthy human individuals. Libraries were prepared by immunoSEQ multiplex PCR; TCRdb keeps only in-frame clonotypes and omits some of them. The table lists more than 1,200,000 clones, roughly 98.5% of them singletons. The sample consisted of naive CD4+ T cells sorted from blood. Specified subset: CD45RA+ positively selected. The receptors shown here come from a young man in good health.

The chain recombines TRBV23-1 with TRBJ2-1, with 12 bases lining up with TRBD2. TRBV23-1 is an open reading frame, and its role is uncertain. Trimming at V came to 0 bases and at J to 8 bases, leaving 8 bases not matched to a gene. The CDR3 is 17 residues long. The CDR3 is CASSQSFGLAGWHEQFF. CDR3 DNA sequence: TGCGCCAGCAGTCAATCCTTCGGACTAGCGGGATGGCATGAGCAGTTCTTC.

J is TRBJ2-5 and V is TRBV2; 9 bases line up with TRBD1. The junction had 6 bases not matched to a gene; V was cut back by 3 bases and J by 7 bases. This CDR3 is built from 14 residues. In germline, CDR1 is SNHLY, CDR2 FYNNEI. The CDR3 sequence is CASSDGDRVGTQYF. CDR3 in DNA: TGTGCCAGCAGTGACGGGGACAGGGTCGGGACCCAGTACTTC.

In this sample, this clone turned up once. V usage is TRBV4-3 and J usage is TRBJ1-1; 8 nucleotides match TRBD1. The CDR3 is 15 amino acids. V was pared by 0 bases and J by 10 bases, with 10 bases of the junction left unmatched. Looked up from germline, CDR1 is LGHNA and CDR2 is YSLEER. The CDR3 here is CASSQDQQGAPGAFF. CDR3 nucleotide sequence: TGCGCCAGCAGCCAAGACCAGCAGGGGGCGCCGGGAGCTTTCTTT.

This chain links TRBV19 with TRBJ1-5; perhaps TRBD1 as D (5 bases). Trimming cost V 5 bases and J 0 bases, with 11 bases left between them. Germline-derived CDR1 and CDR2 are LNHDA and SQIVND (reference sequence). The CDR3 covers 15 residues. CDR3 residues: CASSRPGYSNQPQHF. CDR3 sequence (DNA): TGTGCCAGTAGTCGTCCAGGGTATAGCAATCAGCCCCAGCATTTT.

The rearrangement links TRBV12-5 to TRBJ1-2; 7 bases fit TRBD1. Per the germline V gene, CDR1 is LGHNT and CDR2 is FRNRAP. With V trimmed by 4 bases and J by 7 bases, 6 bases remained unmatched. This CDR3 region has 13 residues. Here the CDR3 reads CASGSTGDFGYTF. In DNA form, the CDR3 reads TGTGCTAGTGGTTCAACAGGGGATTTTGGCTACACCTTC.

The chain links TRBV5-1 to TRBJ2-3, with a weak D call TRBD2 (5 bases). V gave up 2 bases and J gave up 0 bases, with 10 bases separating them. This CDR3 has 15 amino acids. CDR1 and CDR2 from the germline V gene are SGHRS and YFSETQ. CDR3 bases: TGCGCCAGCAGCTTTCGGTCGGGGAGCACAGATACGCAGTATTTT. Residues: CASSFRSGSTDTQYF.

V usage is TRBV29-1 and J usage is TRBJ1-1; D remains unclear. The V end was cut by 7 bases, the J end by 0 bases, with 12 bases between. The germline V gene encodes CDR1 SQVTM and CDR2 ANQGSEA. There are 13 residues in the CDR3. CDR3 in amino acids: CSGSAGVNTEAFF. In DNA form, the CDR3 reads TGCAGCGGCTCCGCCGGTGTGAACACTGAAGCTTTCTTT. Variable domain in full (rest from reference TRBV29-1 and TRBJ1-1): SAVISQKPSRDICQRGTSLTIQCQVDSQVTMMFWYRQQPGQSLTLIATANQGSEATYESGFVIDKFPISRPNLTFSTLTVSNMSPEDSSIYLCSGSAGVNTEAFFGQGTRLTVV.

The CDR3 region is CASSLTLAGVNGYTF. CDR3 DNA: TGCGCCAGCAGCCTAACGCTAGCGGGGGTGAATGGCTACACCTTC. This sequence joins TRBV5-1 and TRBJ1-2; possible D gene TRBD1, 5 bases. V was trimmed by 4 bases and J by 6 bases, leaving 19 bases between them. The CDR3 is 15 residues long. CDR1 is SGHRS and CDR2 is YFSETQ in the germline V gene.

V usage is TRBV7-2 and J usage is TRBJ2-2, with 9 bases identical to TRBD1. This CDR3 is built from 15 residues. The germline CDR1 and CDR2 sequences are SGHTA and FQGNSA. Trimming cost V 5 bases and J 7 bases; bases outside gene matches: 8. The CDR3 region is CASSVHRGRGGELFF. The CDR3 DNA follows: TGTGCCAGCAGCGTCCACAGGGGGCGAGGCGGGGAGCTGTTTTTT. The full variable domain, completed using reference TRBV7-2 and TRBJ2-2, is GAGVSQSPSNKVTEKGKDVELRCDPISGHTALYWYRQSLGQGLEFLIYFQGNSAPDKSGLPSDRFSAERTGGSVSTLTIQRTQQEDSAVYLCASSVHRGRGGELFFGEGSRLTVL.

The chain combines TRBV27 with TRBJ1-1; a weak D match, TRBD1 (5 bases). Looked up from germline, CDR1 is MNHEY and CDR2 is SMNVEV (reference sequence). V lost 6 bases and J 2 bases, leaving 16 bases between the germline ends. There are 15 residues in the CDR3. CDR3 in DNA: TGTGCCAGCAGAAGCCTACAGGTTTATAACACTGAAGCTTTCTTT. Its protein product is CASRSLQVYNTEAFF.

The V call is TRBV7-9, the J call TRBJ1-2, with 10 bases fitting TRBD1. With 5 bases clipped from V and 4 bases from J, the junction kept 10 bases outside the gene matches. Germline values: CDR1 SEHNR, CDR2 FQNEAQ (reference sequence). The CDR3 contains 16 residues. CDR3 amino acids: CASSGRQGAHPYGYTF. The CDR3 nucleotides read TGTGCCAGCAGCGGACGACAGGGGGCGCATCCCTATGGCTACACCTTC.

This chain links TRBV19 with TRBJ2-7; 7 positions match TRBD1. Germline CDR1 reads LNHDA; CDR2 reads SQIVND (reference sequence). V lost 5 bases and J lost 0; bases outside the gene matches: 4. The CDR3 contains 14 residues. CDR3 sequence (DNA): TGTGCCAGTAGTCGCCGACAGGGCTCCTACGAGCAGTACTTC. This gives the protein CASSRRQGSYEQYF. The full variable domain, with the rest looked up from reference TRBV19 and TRBJ2-7, is DGGITQSPKYLFRKEGQNVTLSCEQNLNHDAMYWYRQDPGQGLRLIYYSQIVNDFQKGDIAEGYSVSREKKESFPLTVTSAQKNPTAFYLCASSRRQGSYEQYFGPGTRLTVT.

V and J are TRBV7-2 and TRBJ2-1, with TRBD2 as a possible D gene (6 bases). Trimming removed 2 bases from V and 5 bases from J, with 16 bases in between. The germline V gene encodes CDR1 SGHTA and CDR2 FQGNSA. The CDR3 sequence is 16 residues long. DNA for the CDR3: TGTGCCAGCAGCTTATCCCAGGCGGGATTCGACAATGAGCAGTTCTTC. Its translation: CASSLSQAGFDNEQFF.

This rearrangement joins TRBV28 to TRBJ2-7, with TRBD1 identical over 7 bases. Germline V gene lookup returns CDR1 MDHEN and CDR2 SYDVKM. The CDR3 is 13 amino acids. Trimming at V came to 8 bases and at J to 5 bases, leaving 9 bases not matched to a gene. CDR3 residues: CASQSGQSHEQYF. CDR3 nucleotide sequence: TGTGCCAGCCAGTCGGGACAGAGCCACGAGCAGTACTTC.

The chain carries TRBV28 and TRBJ2-1, with D possibly TRBD2 on 6 matching bases. The CDR3 has 17 amino acids. Germline CDR1 reads MDHEN; CDR2 reads SYDVKM. Trimming shortened V by 8 bases and J by 1 base, and 21 bases separated the two germline ends. The CDR3 DNA is TGTGCCAGCTTCGCTCTAGCCGGAGGGGATTCCTACAATGAGCAGTTCTTC. Translation gives CASFALAGGDSYNEQFF.

This clone was detected once. V usage is TRBV20-1 and J usage is TRBJ2-7, with 7 bases aligning to TRBD2. Germline V gene lookup returns CDR1 DFQATT and CDR2 SNEGSKA (reference sequence). The CDR3 is 11 amino acids. The CDR3 coding sequence is TGCACCCTCGCGGGAGAACCCGAGCAGTACTTC. This codes for CTLAGEPEQYF.

This clone was picked up one time. The genes are TRBV10-3 and TRBJ2-7; 8 bases align to TRBD2. The V segment lost 0 bases and the J segment 6 bases; nucleotides outside the gene matches: 4. The germline V gene has CDR1 ENHRY and CDR2 SYGVKD. The CDR3 has 14 amino acids. CDR3 residues: CAISESREGPEQYF. CDR3 DNA sequence: TGTGCCATCAGTGAGTCTCGGGAGGGGCCCGAGCAGTACTTC.

The rearrangement joins TRBV7-9 to TRBJ1-1; D not certain. Germline values: CDR1 SEHNR, CDR2 FQNEAQ (reference sequence). Trimming removed 1 base at V and 4 bases at J, with 7 bases between. This CDR3 has 13 amino acids. The CDR3 DNA reads TGTGCCAGCAGCTTAGGCGTCCGCACTGAAGCTTTCTTT. Its protein product is CASSLGVRTEAFF.

The J gene is TRBJ2-1, the V gene TRBV18; D is perhaps TRBD1 or TRBD2 (5 bases each). CDR3 size: 16 residues. Germline CDR1 is KGHSH and CDR2 is LQKENI. V was cut by 3 bases and J by 9 bases, with 21 bases left in between. The CDR3 protein is CASSPWRTARGVEQFF. CDR3 bases: TGTGCCAGCTCACCGTGGCGGACCGCACGGGGCGTTGAGCAGTTCTTC.

In this sample, this clone turned up once. The chain recombines TRBV10-3 with TRBJ2-1, with D possibly TRBD2 on 6 matching bases. This CDR3 has 15 amino acids. The germline gives CDR1 ENHRY, CDR2 SYGVKD. V lost 3 bases, J lost 0 bases, and 9 bases lay in between. The CDR3 protein is CAISELADSYNEQFF. The CDR3 bases are TGTGCCATCAGTGAATTAGCGGACTCCTACAATGAGCAGTTCTTC.

The chain carries TRBV19 and TRBJ2-5; D is undetermined. This CDR3 region has 14 residues. V was clipped by 5 bases and J by 4 bases, with 14 bases between them. In germline, CDR1 is LNHDA, CDR2 SQIVND (reference sequence). As DNA, the CDR3 is TGTGCCAGTAGTCCCCGACACGGCGGAGAGACCCAGTACTTC. Translating gives CASSPRHGGETQYF.

The CDR3 reads CASSSGQKNYGYTF. CDR3 nucleotides: TGTGCCAGCAGCTCGGGACAGAAAAACTATGGCTACACCTTC. J is TRBJ1-2 and V is TRBV13; TRBD1 matches at 7 bases. The germline V gene encodes CDR1 PRHDT and CDR2 FYEKMQ (reference sequence). The CDR3 spans 14 residues. J gave up 2 bases and V 4 bases, and 4 bases lay outside the gene matches.

This rearrangement joins TRBV27 to TRBJ2-1; D call uncertain. CDR1 and CDR2 from the germline V gene are MNHEY and SMNVEV (reference sequence). This CDR3 is 13 amino acids long. V was clipped by 2 bases and J by 3 bases, with 5 bases between them. CDR3 nucleotides: TGTGCCAGCAGTTTAGGGCTCTACAATGAGCAGTTCTTC. As protein: CASSLGLYNEQFF.

The CDR3 nucleotides read TGCGCCAGCAGCTTGGGGGCAGACGAACTCCGTGGCGAGCAGTACTTC. Translating it yields CASSLGADELRGEQYF. The V gene is TRBV5-1, the J gene TRBJ2-7; the D is unclear. The germline gives CDR1 SGHRS, CDR2 YFSETQ. The CDR3 covers 16 residues. V was trimmed by 0 bases and J by 6 bases, leaving 19 bases between them.

The rearrangement joins TRBV14 to TRBJ2-1; 7 bases are a match to TRBD1. Unmatched junction bases numbered 9, after V lost 4 bases and J lost 12 bases. This CDR3 is built from 13 residues. Germline assignment: CDR1 SGHDN and CDR2 FVKESK. CDR3 region: CASSRDRVQGQFF. DNA of the CDR3: TGTGCCAGCAGCCGTGACAGGGTACAAGGGCAGTTCTTC. The full variable domain, in which reference TRBV14 and TRBJ2-1 provide the parts outside the CDR3, is EAGVTQFPSHSVIEKGQTVTLRCDPISGHDNLYWYRRVMGKEIKFLLHFVKESKQDESGMPNNRFLAERTGGTYSTLKVQPAELEDSGVYFCASSRDRVQGQFFGPGTRLTVL.

V is TRBV6-1 and J is TRBJ2-3; D remains unclear. Germline V CDR1 and CDR2: MNHNS, SASEGT. The CDR3 extends over 15 amino acids. Trimming cost V 6 bases and J 2 bases, with 15 bases left between them. The CDR3 DNA is TGTGCCAGCAGGGCGACCCTAACCTTCACAGATACGCAGTATTTT. Encoded protein: CASRATLTFTDTQYF.

The chain carries TRBV5-6 and TRBJ2-2; 8 bases match TRBD1. V shed 4 bases and J 7 bases; nucleotides not matched to a gene: 6. The CDR3 covers 14 residues. Germline-derived CDR1 and CDR2 are SGHDT and YYEEEE. The CDR3 sequence is CASSQSTGDGELFF. DNA of the CDR3: TGTGCCAGCAGCCAATCGACAGGGGACGGGGAGCTGTTTTTT.